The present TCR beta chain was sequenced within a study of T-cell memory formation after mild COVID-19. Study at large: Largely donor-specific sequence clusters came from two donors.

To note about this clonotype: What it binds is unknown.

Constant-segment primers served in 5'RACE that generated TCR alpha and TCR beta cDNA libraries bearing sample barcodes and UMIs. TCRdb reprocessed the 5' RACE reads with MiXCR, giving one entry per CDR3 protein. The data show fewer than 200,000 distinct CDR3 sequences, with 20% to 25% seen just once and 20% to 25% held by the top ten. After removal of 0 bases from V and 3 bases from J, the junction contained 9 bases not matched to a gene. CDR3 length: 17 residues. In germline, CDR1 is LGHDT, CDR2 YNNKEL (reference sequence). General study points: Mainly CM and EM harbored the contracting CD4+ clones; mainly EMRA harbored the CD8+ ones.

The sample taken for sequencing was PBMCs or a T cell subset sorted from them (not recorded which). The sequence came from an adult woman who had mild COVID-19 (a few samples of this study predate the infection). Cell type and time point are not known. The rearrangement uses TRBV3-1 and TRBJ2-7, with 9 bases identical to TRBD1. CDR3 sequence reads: CASSQDLRGQGFYEQYF. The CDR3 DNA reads TGTGCCAGCAGCCAAGATCTAAGGGGACAGGGTTTCTACGAGCAGTACTTC.